One and the same sample provided the 22 T cell receptor beta chains below, sequenced in a study of CD8 T cells in Susac syndrome. Reverse transcription of about 0.5 to 1 ug RNA used random hexamers. TCRdb fed the immunoSEQ multiplex PCR reads into MiXCR, producing one record per CDR3 protein. The repertoire holds roughly 200,000 distinct CDR3 sequences, with around 94% as singletons. The sequenced sample was CD4+ T cells from PBMCs. These receptors came from a human donor with Susac syndrome.

The chain carries TRBV29-1 and TRBJ1-1; D is perhaps TRBD1 (5 bases). The germline V and J ends were trimmed by 6 bases and 2 bases, with 16 bases remaining between them. Germline lookup yields CDR1 SQVTM and CDR2 ANQGSEA. This CDR3 has 14 amino acids. The chain's CDR3 is CSVTMTASNTEAFF. CDR3 DNA: TGCAGCGTGACAATGACAGCCTCCAACACTGAAGCTTTCTTT.

This sequence joins TRBV7-2 and TRBJ2-1; the D is unclear. CDR3 size: 14 residues. CDR1 is SGHTA, CDR2 FQGNSA, per germline. The V and J ends lost 1 base and 7 bases respectively, with 11 bases between them. The CDR3 sequence is CASSLDLRRNEQFF. For the CDR3, the DNA is TGTGCCAGCAGCTTAGACCTACGCAGGAATGAGCAGTTCTTC. The full variable domain, rest sourced from reference TRBV7-2 and TRBJ2-1, is GAGVSQSPSNKVTEKGKDVELRCDPISGHTALYWYRQSLGQGLEFLIYFQGNSAPDKSGLPSDRFSAERTGGSVSTLTIQRTQQEDSAVYLCASSLDLRRNEQFFGPGTRLTVL.

This chain joins TRBV6-1 and TRBJ1-1, with 7 bases lining up with TRBD1. Germline V gene data show CDR1 as MNHNS and CDR2 as SASEGT. The CDR3 sequence is 15 residues long. The junction had 7 bases not matched to a gene; V was cut back by 1 base and J by 5 bases. The CDR3 nucleotides read TGTGCCAGCAGTGAAGAGGGAGGGGGCTGGACTGAAGCTTTCTTT. It codes for CASSEEGGGWTEAFF.

The chain employs TRBV9 and TRBJ2-1, with D perhaps TRBD2 (6 bases). V shed 7 bases and J shed 8 bases, with 19 bases lying between them. Germline V lookup: CDR1 SGDLS, CDR2 YYNGEE. The CDR3 totals 14 residues. This chain's CDR3 is CASCETSDSHEQFF. The CDR3 DNA sequence: TGTGCCAGCTGCGAGACTAGTGATTCCCATGAGCAGTTCTTC.

The chain combines TRBV5-1 with TRBJ2-3, with D perhaps matching TRBD1 (5 bases). Trimming removed 4 bases at V and 5 bases at J, with 14 bases between. Germline assignment: CDR1 SGHRS and CDR2 YFSETQ. CDR3 length equals 14 residues. CDR3 coding DNA: TGCGCCAGCAGCATGGGGCAGGGCCGAGATACGCAGTATTTT. Its translation: CASSMGQGRDTQYF.

The CDR3 protein is CASSLYRDSGSPLHF. The CDR3 DNA follows: TGTGCCAGCAGCTTATACAGGGACAGTGGCTCACCCCTCCACTTT. The chain has TRBV7-8 and TRBJ1-6; 7 positions agree with TRBD1. The CDR3 totals 15 residues. Germline lookup yields CDR1 SGHVS and CDR2 FQNEAQ. V trimming: 2 bases; J trimming: 10 bases; junction bases outside the gene matches: 8.

This chain joins TRBV20-1 and TRBJ1-5; 9 bases fit TRBD1. The germline gives CDR1 DFQATT, CDR2 SNEGSKA (reference sequence). V was pared by 3 bases and J by 4 bases, with 7 bases of the junction left unmatched. The CDR3 has 15 amino acids. This CDR3 is CSASGGTGSNQPQHF. The CDR3 DNA reads TGCAGTGCTAGTGGGGGGACAGGGAGTAATCAGCCCCAGCATTTT.

This chain links TRBV11-2 with TRBJ2-7, with D tentatively TRBD1 (6 bases). The ends were cut back, 5 bases at V and 3 bases at J, with 20 bases in the middle. The V gene's germline CDR1 is SGHAT and CDR2 FQNNGV. The CDR3 has 16 residues. The CDR3 loop is CASSPLRRGGVYEQYF. In DNA, the CDR3 is TGTGCCAGCAGCCCACTGCGTCGAGGGGGAGTCTACGAGCAGTACTTC.

V gene TRBV7-2 combines with J gene TRBJ1-5; D call uncertain. Per the germline V gene, CDR1 is SGHTA and CDR2 is FQGNSA. The V end lost 3 bases, the J end lost 0 bases, and 12 bases lay between the germline ends. The CDR3 extends over 16 amino acids. The CDR3 here is CASSFMAPNSNQPQHF. The CDR3 DNA sequence: TGTGCCAGCAGCTTTATGGCCCCTAATAGCAATCAGCCCCAGCATTTT. Complete variable domain (other parts from reference TRBV7-2 and TRBJ1-5): GAGVSQSPSNKVTEKGKDVELRCDPISGHTALYWYRQSLGQGLEFLIYFQGNSAPDKSGLPSDRFSAERTGGSVSTLTIQRTQQEDSAVYLCASSFMAPNSNQPQHFGDGTRLSIL.

The chain has TRBV9 and TRBJ2-6; 12 nucleotides align to TRBD2. Per germline, CDR1 SGDLS and CDR2 YYNGEE. After removal of 0 bases from V and 0 bases from J, the junction contained 4 bases not matched to a gene. The length of the CDR3 is 19 residues. The CDR3 region has the DNA TGTGCCAGCAGCGTAGGGTCTAGCGGGGGGGCCTCTGGGGCCAACGTCCTGACTTTC. Encoded protein: CASSVGSSGGASGANVLTF.

This chain connects TRBV29-1 to TRBJ1-1, with D tentatively TRBD1 (5 bases). In germline, CDR1 is SQVTM, CDR2 ANQGSEA. This CDR3 comprises 13 residues. V dropped 2 bases and J dropped 6 bases, with 13 bases sitting between them. CDR3 protein: CSVERGLVSEAFF. The CDR3 DNA reads TGCAGCGTTGAACGGGGGTTGGTTTCTGAAGCTTTCTTT.

The chain joins TRBV6-1 to TRBJ1-5; maybe TRBD1 (5 bases). From germline, CDR1 is MNHNS and CDR2 SASEGT. The V and J ends lost 6 bases and 0 bases respectively, with 15 bases between them. The CDR3 runs 16 residues. The CDR3 DNA follows: TGTGCCAGCAGCCGACGGGGGATCGGTAGCAATCAGCCCCAGCATTTT. Amino acids: CASSRRGIGSNQPQHF.

The genes are TRBV6-1 and TRBJ1-5; perhaps TRBD1 as D (5 bases). The V gene lost 6 bases and the J gene lost 3 bases, with 21 bases spanning the gap. The CDR3 consists of 17 residues. CDR1 is MNHNS, CDR2 SASEGT, per germline. The CDR3, as DNA: TGTGCCAGCAGCCTTACAACCTCGGGACGAGACAATCAGCCCCAGCATTTT. Amino acid sequence: CASSLTTSGRDNQPQHF.

The V call is TRBV7-8, the J call TRBJ2-7, with D tentatively TRBD2 (7 bases). V was trimmed by 3 bases and J by 2 bases, leaving 14 bases between them. Germline V gene sequence: CDR1 SGHVS, CDR2 FQNEAQ. There are 15 residues in the CDR3. CDR3 loop: CASSFGGPIPYEQYF. The DNA for the CDR3 is TGTGCCAGCAGCTTCGGGGGGCCGATACCCTACGAGCAGTACTTC.

This clonotype appeared once. The CDR3 region is CASVRNHQGGYGYTF. CDR3 in DNA: TGTGCCAGCGTACGCAACCACCAGGGAGGATATGGCTACACCTTC. The chain employs TRBV2 and TRBJ1-2; D is possibly TRBD1 (5 bases). Trimming left V 8 bases short and J 5 bases short, with 21 bases between. In germline, CDR1 is SNHLY, CDR2 FYNNEI. CDR3 size: 15 residues.

The chain joins TRBV30 to TRBJ2-7, with 8 nucleotides matching TRBD2. The CDR3 loop spans 16 amino acids. The junction had 12 bases not matched to a gene; V was cut back by 2 bases and J by 3 bases. The germline gives CDR1 GTSNPN, CDR2 SVGIG (reference sequence). The CDR3 here is CAWSIARTSWGYEQYF. The DNA for the CDR3 is TGTGCCTGGAGTATTGCAAGGACTAGCTGGGGCTACGAGCAGTACTTC.

This clonotype appeared a few times. This chain links TRBV18 with TRBJ1-1; 9 bases line up with TRBD1. This CDR3 spans 13 amino acids. V shed 6 bases, J shed 3 bases, and the junction held 2 bases outside the gene matches. The germline CDR1 and CDR2 sequences are KGHSH and LQKENI. CDR3 amino acids: CASSRDRDTEAFF. The CDR3 DNA reads TGTGCCAGCTCCCGGGACAGGGACACTGAAGCTTTCTTT.

The chain couples TRBV25-1 to TRBJ2-2; TRBD1 aligns across 9 bases. Germline V lookup: CDR1 MGHDK, CDR2 SYGVNS. J lost 5 bases, V lost 3 bases, and 7 bases had no gene match. The CDR3 is made up of 16 amino acids. In nucleotides, the CDR3 is TGTGCCAGCAGTGACTTAACAGGGGGCAGAACCGGGGAGCTGTTTTTT. Protein: CASSDLTGGRTGELFF. Supplemented by reference TRBV25-1 and TRBJ2-2, the full variable domain reads EADIYQTPRYLVIGTGKKITLECSQTMGHDKMYWYQQDPGMELHLIHYSYGVNSTEKGDLSSESTVSRIRTEHFPLTLESARPSHTSQYLCASSDLTGGRTGELFFGEGSRLTVL.

The gene calls are TRBV5-6 and TRBJ2-5, with 8 bases aligning to TRBD2. CDR1 and CDR2 (germline): SGHDT, YYEEEE. This CDR3 is 15 amino acids long. Trimming cost V 0 bases and J 5 bases; bases outside gene matches: 6. CDR3 sequence reads: CASSLVSGGAETQYF. The CDR3, as DNA: TGTGCCAGCAGCTTGGTTTCCGGGGGGGCCGAGACCCAGTACTTC.

The V gene is TRBV27, the J gene TRBJ2-6; D ambiguous. The CDR3 loop spans 16 amino acids. Deletions cut 2 bases from V and 3 bases from J, with 11 bases between. The germline V gene encodes CDR1 MNHEY and CDR2 SMNVEV (reference sequence). DNA of the CDR3: TGTGCCAGCAGTTTAACTGGGCAGATTGGGGCCAACGTCCTGACTTTC. Protein sequence: CASSLTGQIGANVLTF.

V gene TRBV4-3 combines with J gene TRBJ1-6; 8 bases align to TRBD1. Trimming cost V 3 bases and J 8 bases; bases outside gene matches: 3. This CDR3 spans 14 amino acids. Germline CDR1 is LGHNA and CDR2 is YSLEER. The CDR3, as DNA: TGCGCCAGCAGCCAGGACAGGGTTCATTCACCCCTCCACTTT. Encoded protein: CASSQDRVHSPLHF.

The rearrangement uses TRBV20-1 and TRBJ2-1, with D maybe TRBD2 (5 bases). CDR3 length equals 14 residues. Between the trimmed V and J ends, which lost 6 bases and 0 bases, there was a span of 12 bases. Germline CDR1 reads DFQATT; CDR2 reads SNEGSKA (reference sequence). In DNA form, the CDR3 reads TGCAGTGCAACAACTAGAACCTCCTACAATGAGCAGTTCTTC. Encoded protein: CSATTRTSYNEQFF.